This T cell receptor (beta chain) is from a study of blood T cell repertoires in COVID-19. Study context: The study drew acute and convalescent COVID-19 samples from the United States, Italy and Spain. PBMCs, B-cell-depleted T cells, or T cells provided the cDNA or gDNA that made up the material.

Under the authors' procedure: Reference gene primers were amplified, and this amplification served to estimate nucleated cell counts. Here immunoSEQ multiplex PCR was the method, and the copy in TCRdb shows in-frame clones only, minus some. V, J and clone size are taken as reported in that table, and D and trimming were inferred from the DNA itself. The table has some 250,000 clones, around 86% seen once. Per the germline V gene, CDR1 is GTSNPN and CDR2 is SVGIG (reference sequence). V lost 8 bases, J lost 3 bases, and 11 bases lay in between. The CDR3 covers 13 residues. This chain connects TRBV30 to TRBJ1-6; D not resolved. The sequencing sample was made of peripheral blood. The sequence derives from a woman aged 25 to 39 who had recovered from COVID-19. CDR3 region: CAVGSIYNSPLHF. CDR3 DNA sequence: TGTGCCGTTGGCTCCATCTATAATTCACCCCTCCACTTT.